This section outlines one TCR beta chain sequence together with its context. Germline values: CDR1 SGHTA, CDR2 FQGTGA. J was trimmed by 3 bases and V by 3 bases; bases with no gene match: 2. CDR3 length: 13 residues. This record belongs to a study of blood T cell repertoires in COVID-19. In the study overall: The United States, Italy and Spain provided the acute and convalescent COVID-19 samples. PBMCs, B-cell-depleted T cells, or T cells were the source of the cDNA or gDNA that made up the material.

Adults between roughly 18 and 95 years of age took part from some 25 US areas. Each participant's cohort was designated according to participant-reported clinical history. The method was immunoSEQ multiplex PCR; TCRdb's version includes in-frame clones alone and lacks a portion of them. Among 300,000 to 500,000 clones listed, around nine tenths were seen once. The sequenced sample consisted of PBMCs or T cells enriched from blood (not recorded which). The chain recombines TRBV7-3 with TRBJ2-7; 7 bases line up with TRBD1. The sequence derives from a woman aged 25 to 45 with acute COVID-19. The chain's CDR3 is CASSFSGGYEQYF. CDR3 nucleotide sequence: TGTGCCAGCAGCTTCTCAGGGGGCTACGAGCAGTACTTC.